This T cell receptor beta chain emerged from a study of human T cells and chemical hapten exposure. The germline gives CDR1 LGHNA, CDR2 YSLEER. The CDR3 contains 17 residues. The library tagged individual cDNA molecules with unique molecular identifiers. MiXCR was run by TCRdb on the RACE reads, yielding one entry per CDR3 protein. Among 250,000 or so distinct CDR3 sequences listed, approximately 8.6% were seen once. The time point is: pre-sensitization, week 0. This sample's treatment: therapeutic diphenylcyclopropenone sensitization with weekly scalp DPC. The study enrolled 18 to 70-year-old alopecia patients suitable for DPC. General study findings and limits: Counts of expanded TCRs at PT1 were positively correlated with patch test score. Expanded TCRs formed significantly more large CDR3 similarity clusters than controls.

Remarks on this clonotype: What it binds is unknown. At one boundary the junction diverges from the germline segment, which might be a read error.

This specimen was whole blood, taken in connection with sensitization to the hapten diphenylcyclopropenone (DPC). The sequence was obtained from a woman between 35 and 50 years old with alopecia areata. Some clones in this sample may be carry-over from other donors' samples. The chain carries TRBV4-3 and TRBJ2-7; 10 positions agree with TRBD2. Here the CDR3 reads CTSSQGSSSGRIHEQYF. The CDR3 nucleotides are TGCACCAGCAGCCAAGGGTCGAGTAGCGGGAGGATCCACGAGCAGTACTTC.